The sequence of this TCR beta chain was determined in a study of cytomegalovirus exposure and HLA in healthy donors. Points from the study as a whole: According to a subsequent analysis, TCR clusters from the first cohort were inclined to appear together in the 110 or so validation repertoires. It was reported that the classifier diagnosed cytomegalovirus status with high specificity and sensitivity in both the original and validation cohorts.

In the case of this clone: The antigen is unknown.

After removal of 1 base from V and 0 bases from J, the junction contained 10 bases not matched to a gene. The CDR3 length is 18 residues. The germline CDR1 and CDR2 sequences are LGHNA and YNFKEQ. TCRdb keeps only in-frame clones here, not all; method: immunoSEQ multiplex PCR. The sample contains about 130,000 clones, 85% to 90% of which appear only once. This clonotype was sampled from a young woman in good health and CMV-seronegative. This chain connects TRBV4-2 to TRBJ2-7; 9 nucleotides align to TRBD2. Sequenced sample: PBMCs. The CDR3 coding sequence is TGTGCCAGCAGCCAAGGGGGACTAGCAGACTTATTCTCCTACGAGCAGTACTTC. Translating gives CASSQGGLADLFSYEQYF.